This T cell receptor (beta chain) was sequenced for a study of shared T cell receptors in the human thymus. The CDR3 is 16 residues long. With 8 bases clipped from V and 6 bases from J, the junction kept 15 bases outside the gene matches. Germline V CDR1 and CDR2: SNHLY, FYNNEI. Profiled with immunoSEQ multiplex PCR; TCRdb holds only in-frame clones, not every one. The table records more than 550,000 clones, 70% to 90% of them present only once. The data were also submitted as part of a second study, on human thymus T cells. That study reports: Congenital heart defects were the reason for the corrective surgery that the donors, healthy Finnish infants, were having. Obtained as resections during corrective heart surgery, the thymus tissue was then studied. Biased V and J segment usage appeared in thymus and peripheral blood. Related research has reported that thymic repertoires overlap highly among unrelated individuals.

V is TRBV2 and J is TRBJ2-2; 7 bases line up with TRBD1. The sequenced material came from thymocytes. The sequence was collected from a girl under three years old with a congenital heart defect. The CDR3 reads CASLTGARDDSGELFF. In DNA, the CDR3 is TGTGCCAGCCTCACAGGGGCAAGGGATGATTCCGGGGAGCTGTTTTTT.